These 6 T cell receptor beta chains were all obtained from the same sample, sequenced in a study of blood T cell repertoires in COVID-19. The protocol was immunoSEQ multiplex PCR, while the TCRdb copy is restricted to in-frame clones and leaves out a portion. The profile covers around 240,000 clones, with about 80% appearing a single time and 1.5% to 2% taken by the ten largest. The source material was peripheral blood. These receptors were collected from a woman of 80 years or more with acute or convalescent COVID-19.

The chain uses TRBV19 and TRBJ2-3, with 7 bases fitting TRBD2. CDR1 and CDR2 (germline): LNHDA, SQIVND (reference sequence). With V trimmed by 10 bases and J by 1 base, 8 bases remained unmatched. The CDR3 has 14 amino acids. CDR3 protein: CATSSGWGTDTQYF. The CDR3 DNA sequence: TGTGCCACCTCTAGCGGTTGGGGCACAGATACGCAGTATTTT.

The chain employs TRBV6-5 and TRBJ1-2; perhaps TRBD1 as D (5 bases). With 6 bases removed from V and 5 bases from J, the gap between germline ends came to 13 bases. The CDR3 has 13 amino acids. CDR1 is MNHEY and CDR2 is SVGAGI in the germline V gene. CDR3 bases: TGTGCCAGCAGGGTACAGGAAGGGTATGGCTACACCTTC. Translated: CASRVQEGYGYTF.

The V and J genes are TRBV28 and TRBJ1-2; 7 bases are shared with TRBD1. J was trimmed by 4 bases and V by 6 bases; bases with no gene match: 5. This CDR3 contains 13 residues. Germline V gives CDR1 MDHEN, CDR2 SYDVKM. CDR3 protein: CASRYGTAYGYTF. In DNA form, the CDR3 reads TGTGCCAGCAGGTATGGGACAGCCTATGGCTACACCTTC.

This sequence joins TRBV4-3 and TRBJ2-4; 7 bases align to TRBD2. The CDR3 is made up of 14 amino acids. CDR1 is LGHNA and CDR2 is YSLEER in the germline V gene. V shed 0 bases and J 10 bases; nucleotides not matched to a gene: 6. CDR3 coding DNA: TGCGCCAGCAGCCAAGACACGGGGGGATGGATTCAGTACTTC. This encodes CASSQDTGGWIQYF.

The rearrangement uses TRBV9 and TRBJ2-7; TRBD2 aligns across 9 bases. The CDR3 is made up of 16 amino acids. The junction had 8 bases not matched to a gene; V was cut back by 0 bases and J by 4 bases. The germline V gene has CDR1 SGDLS and CDR2 YYNGEE. CDR3 loop: CASSVDLLSGGYEQYF. The CDR3 bases are TGTGCCAGCAGCGTAGATCTGCTTAGCGGGGGTTACGAGCAGTACTTC.

The chain employs TRBV6-5 and TRBJ1-4; D remains unclear. CDR3 size: 15 residues. V was trimmed by 0 bases and J by 8 bases, leaving 13 bases between them. Germline loops: CDR1 MNHEY, CDR2 SVGAGI. The CDR3 reads CASSYSGSTREKLFF. CDR3 coding DNA: TGTGCCAGCAGTTACTCGGGCTCGACACGGGAAAAACTGTTTTTT.